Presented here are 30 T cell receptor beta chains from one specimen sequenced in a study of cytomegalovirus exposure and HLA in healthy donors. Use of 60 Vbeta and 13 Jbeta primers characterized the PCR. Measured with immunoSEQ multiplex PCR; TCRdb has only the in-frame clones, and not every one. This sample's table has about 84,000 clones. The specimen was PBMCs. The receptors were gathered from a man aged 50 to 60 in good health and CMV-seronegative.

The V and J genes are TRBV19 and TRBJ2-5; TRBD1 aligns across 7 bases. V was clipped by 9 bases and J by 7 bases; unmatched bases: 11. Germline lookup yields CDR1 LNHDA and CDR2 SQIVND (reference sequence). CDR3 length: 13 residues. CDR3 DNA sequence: TGTGCCAGCAGACAAGGGGGCGCGGTGACCCAGTACTTC. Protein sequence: CASRQGGAVTQYF.

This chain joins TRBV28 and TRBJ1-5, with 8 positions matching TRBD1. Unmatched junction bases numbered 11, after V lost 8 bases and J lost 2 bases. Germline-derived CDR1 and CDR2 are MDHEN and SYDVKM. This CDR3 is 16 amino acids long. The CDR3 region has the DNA TGTGCCAGCTCCGGACAGGGTGTGGGAGGCAATCAGCCCCAGCATTTT. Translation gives CASSGQGVGGNQPQHF.

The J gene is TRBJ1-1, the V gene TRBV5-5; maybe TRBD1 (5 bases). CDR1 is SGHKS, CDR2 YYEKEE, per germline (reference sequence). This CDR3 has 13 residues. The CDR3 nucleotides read TGTGCTTCTCTGCTCACGGGGGAAGCTGAAGCTTTCTTT. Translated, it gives CASLLTGEAEAFF.

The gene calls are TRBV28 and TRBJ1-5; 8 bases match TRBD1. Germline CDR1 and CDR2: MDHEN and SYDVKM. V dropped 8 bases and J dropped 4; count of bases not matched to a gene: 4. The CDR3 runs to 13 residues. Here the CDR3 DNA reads TGTGCCAGCCGGACAGGGTGGAATCAGCCCCAGCATTTT. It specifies CASRTGWNQPQHF.

CDR3 region: CAWSRDSGNQPQHF. For the CDR3, the DNA is TGTGCCTGGAGTAGGGACAGCGGCAATCAGCCCCAGCATTTT. The V and J genes are TRBV30 and TRBJ1-5; the match to TRBD1 covers 7 bases. After removal of 2 bases from V and 2 bases from J, the junction contained 3 bases not matched to a gene. The length of the CDR3 is 14 residues. CDR1 is GTSNPN, CDR2 SVGIG, per germline (reference sequence).

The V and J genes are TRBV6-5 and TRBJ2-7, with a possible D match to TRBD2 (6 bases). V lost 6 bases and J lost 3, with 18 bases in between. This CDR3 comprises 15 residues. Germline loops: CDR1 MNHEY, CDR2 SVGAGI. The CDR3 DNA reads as TGTGCCAGCAGCGCTTCGGCGGGAACTAACTACGAGCAGTACTTC. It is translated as CASSASAGTNYEQYF.

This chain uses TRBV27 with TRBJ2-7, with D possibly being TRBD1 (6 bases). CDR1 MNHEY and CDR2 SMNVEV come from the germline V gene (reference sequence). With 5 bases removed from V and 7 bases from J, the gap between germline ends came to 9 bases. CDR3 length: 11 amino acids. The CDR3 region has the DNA TGTGCCAGCAGTGACGGACAGGAGCAGTACTTC. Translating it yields CASSDGQEQYF.

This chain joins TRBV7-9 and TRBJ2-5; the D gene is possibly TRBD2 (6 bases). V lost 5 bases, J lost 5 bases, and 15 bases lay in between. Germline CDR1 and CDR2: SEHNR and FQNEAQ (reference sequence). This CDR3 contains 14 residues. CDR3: CASSPGPRGETQYF. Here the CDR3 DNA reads TGTGCCAGCAGCCCGGGACCCCGGGGGGAGACCCAGTACTTC.

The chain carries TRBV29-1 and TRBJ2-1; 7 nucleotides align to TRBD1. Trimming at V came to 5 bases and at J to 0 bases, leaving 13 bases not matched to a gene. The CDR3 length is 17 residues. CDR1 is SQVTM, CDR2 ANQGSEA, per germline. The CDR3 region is CSVSWTGIFSSYNEQFF. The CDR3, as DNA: TGCAGCGTTTCCTGGACAGGTATTTTTAGCTCCTACAATGAGCAGTTCTTC.

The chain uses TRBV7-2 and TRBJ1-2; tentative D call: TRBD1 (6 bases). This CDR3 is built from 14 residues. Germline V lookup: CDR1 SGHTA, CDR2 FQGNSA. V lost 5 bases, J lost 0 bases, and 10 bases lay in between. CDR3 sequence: CASSTDRANYGYTF. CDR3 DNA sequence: TGTGCCAGCAGCACGGACAGAGCTAACTATGGCTACACCTTC.

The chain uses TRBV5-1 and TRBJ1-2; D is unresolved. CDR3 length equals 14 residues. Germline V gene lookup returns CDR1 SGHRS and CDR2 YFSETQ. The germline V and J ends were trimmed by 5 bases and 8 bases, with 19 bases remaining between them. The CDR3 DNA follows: TGCGCCAGCAGGTTTTCGGGAGCCGATAGAGGCTACACCTTC. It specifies CASRFSGADRGYTF.

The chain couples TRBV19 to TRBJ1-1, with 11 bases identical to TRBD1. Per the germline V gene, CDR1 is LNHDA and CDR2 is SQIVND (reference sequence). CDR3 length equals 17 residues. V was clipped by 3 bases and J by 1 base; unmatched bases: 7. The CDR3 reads CASSIRGGQGANTEAFF. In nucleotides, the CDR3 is TGTGCCAGTAGTATTAGAGGAGGACAGGGGGCGAACACTGAAGCTTTCTTT. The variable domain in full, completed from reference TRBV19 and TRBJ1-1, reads DGGITQSPKYLFRKEGQNVTLSCEQNLNHDAMYWYRQDPGQGLRLIYYSQIVNDFQKGDIAEGYSVSREKKESFPLTVTSAQKNPTAFYLCASSIRGGQGANTEAFFGQGTRLTVV.

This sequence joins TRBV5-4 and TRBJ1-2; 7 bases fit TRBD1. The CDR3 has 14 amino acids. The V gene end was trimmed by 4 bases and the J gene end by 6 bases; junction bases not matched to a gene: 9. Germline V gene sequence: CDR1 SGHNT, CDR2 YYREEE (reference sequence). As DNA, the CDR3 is TGTGCCAGCAGCGCAAAGACAGGGTTAAATGGCTACACCTTC. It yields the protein CASSAKTGLNGYTF.

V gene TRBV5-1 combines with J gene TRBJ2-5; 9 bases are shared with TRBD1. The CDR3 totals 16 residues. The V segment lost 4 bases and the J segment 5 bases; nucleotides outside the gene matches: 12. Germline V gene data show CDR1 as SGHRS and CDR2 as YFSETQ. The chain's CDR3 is CASSPDRGSFVETQYF. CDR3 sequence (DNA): TGCGCCAGCAGCCCGGACAGGGGATCGTTTGTGGAGACCCAGTACTTC.

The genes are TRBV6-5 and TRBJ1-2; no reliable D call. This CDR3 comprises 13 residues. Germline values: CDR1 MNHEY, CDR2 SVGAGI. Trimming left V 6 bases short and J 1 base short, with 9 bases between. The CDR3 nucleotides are TGTGCCAGCAGGCCGACTGTTAACTATGGCTACACCTTC. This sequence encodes CASRPTVNYGYTF.

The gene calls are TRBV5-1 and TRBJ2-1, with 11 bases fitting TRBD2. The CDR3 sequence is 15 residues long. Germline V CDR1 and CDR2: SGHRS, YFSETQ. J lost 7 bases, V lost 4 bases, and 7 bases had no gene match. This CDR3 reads CASSRGSGGVNEQFF. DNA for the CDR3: TGCGCCAGCAGCCGGGGTAGCGGGGGGGTGAATGAGCAGTTCTTC.

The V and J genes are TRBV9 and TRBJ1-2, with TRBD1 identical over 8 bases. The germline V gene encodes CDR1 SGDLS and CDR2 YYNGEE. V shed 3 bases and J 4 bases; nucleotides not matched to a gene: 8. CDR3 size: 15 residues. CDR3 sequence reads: CASSDPYRGSYGYTF. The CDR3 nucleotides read TGTGCCAGCAGCGACCCGTACAGGGGGAGCTATGGCTACACCTTC.

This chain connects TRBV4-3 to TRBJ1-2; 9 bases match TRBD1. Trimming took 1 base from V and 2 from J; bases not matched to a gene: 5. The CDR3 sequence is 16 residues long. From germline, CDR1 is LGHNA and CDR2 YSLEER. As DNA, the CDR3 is TGCGCCAGCAGCCAAGGCACAGGGGGCCTCAACTATGGCTACACCTTC. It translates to CASSQGTGGLNYGYTF.

CDR3 coding DNA: TGTGCCATCAGTGAGAGGACAGGCCTGGCGACTGAAGCTTTCTTT. Encoded protein: CAISERTGLATEAFF. V gene TRBV10-3 combines with J gene TRBJ1-1; 7 nucleotides align to TRBD1. CDR1 is ENHRY, CDR2 SYGVKD, per germline. After removal of 2 bases from V and 5 bases from J, the junction contained 8 bases not matched to a gene. This CDR3 contains 15 residues.

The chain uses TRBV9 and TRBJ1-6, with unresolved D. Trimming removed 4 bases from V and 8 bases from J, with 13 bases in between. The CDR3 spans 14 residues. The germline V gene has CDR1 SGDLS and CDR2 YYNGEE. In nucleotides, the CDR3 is TGTGCCAGCAGCACGGCTGGTGAGGATTCACCCCTCCACTTT. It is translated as CASSTAGEDSPLHF. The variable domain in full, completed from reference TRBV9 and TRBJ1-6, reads DSGVTQTPKHLITATGQRVTLRCSPRSGDLSVYWYQQSLDQGLQFLIQYYNGEERAKGNILERFSAQQFPDLHSELNLSSLELGDSALYFCASSTAGEDSPLHFGNGTRLTVT.

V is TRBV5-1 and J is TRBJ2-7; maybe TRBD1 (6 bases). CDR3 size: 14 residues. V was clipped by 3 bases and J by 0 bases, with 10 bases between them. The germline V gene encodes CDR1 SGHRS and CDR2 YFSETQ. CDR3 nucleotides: TGCGCCAGCAGCTACGGACAGTACTCCTACGAGCAGTACTTC. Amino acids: CASSYGQYSYEQYF.

CDR3 nucleotides: TGTGCCAGCAGTTCTTGGACTAGCGGGGGCGAGCAGTACTTC. As protein: CASSSWTSGGEQYF. The chain combines TRBV28 with TRBJ2-7; 13 bases line up with TRBD2. CDR1 is MDHEN and CDR2 is SYDVKM in the germline V gene. The CDR3 is 14 amino acids. V lost 4 bases, J lost 6 bases, and 3 bases stayed unmatched.

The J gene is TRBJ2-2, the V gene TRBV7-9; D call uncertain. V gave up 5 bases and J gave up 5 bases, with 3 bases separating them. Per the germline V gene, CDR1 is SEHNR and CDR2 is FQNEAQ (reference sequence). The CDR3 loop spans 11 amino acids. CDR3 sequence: CASSPTGELFF. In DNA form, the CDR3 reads TGTGCCAGCAGCCCTACCGGGGAGCTGTTTTTT.

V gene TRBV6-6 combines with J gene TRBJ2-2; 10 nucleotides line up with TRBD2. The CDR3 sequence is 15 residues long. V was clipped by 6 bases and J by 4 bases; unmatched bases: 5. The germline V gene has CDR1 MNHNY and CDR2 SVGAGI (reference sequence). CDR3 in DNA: TGTGCCAGCAGCCAACGACTAGCGGGCACCGGGGAGCTGTTTTTT. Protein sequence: CASSQRLAGTGELFF.

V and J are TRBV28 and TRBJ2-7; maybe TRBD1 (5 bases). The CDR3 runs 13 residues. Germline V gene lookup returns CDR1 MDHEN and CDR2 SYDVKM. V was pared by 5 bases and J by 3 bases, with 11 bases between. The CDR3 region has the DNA TGTGCCAGCAGTCCCCGGACAATCTACGAGCAGTACTTC. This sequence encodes CASSPRTIYEQYF.

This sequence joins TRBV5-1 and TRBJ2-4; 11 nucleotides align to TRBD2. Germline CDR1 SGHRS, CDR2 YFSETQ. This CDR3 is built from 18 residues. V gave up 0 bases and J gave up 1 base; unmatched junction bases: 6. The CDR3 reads CASSLDRLAGRAKNIQYF. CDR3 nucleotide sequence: TGCGCCAGCAGCTTGGATCGACTAGCGGGGAGGGCCAAAAACATTCAGTACTTC.

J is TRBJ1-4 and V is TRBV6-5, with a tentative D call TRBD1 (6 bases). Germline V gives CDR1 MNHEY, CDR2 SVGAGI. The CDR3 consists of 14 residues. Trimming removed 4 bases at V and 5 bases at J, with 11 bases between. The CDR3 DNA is TGTGCCAGCAGTTCTGACAGGACCAATGAAAAACTGTTTTTT. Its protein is CASSSDRTNEKLFF.

The CDR3 region is CASSLFGAATGGLGETQYF. CDR3 coding DNA: TGTGCCAGCAGTTTGTTCGGTGCGGCCACGGGGGGCTTAGGAGAGACCCAGTACTTC. The rearrangement uses TRBV28 and TRBJ2-5; possibly TRBD2 for D (7 bases). V lost 3 bases, J lost 4 bases, and 27 bases lay in between. This CDR3 has 19 amino acids. Germline CDR1 is MDHEN and CDR2 is SYDVKM.

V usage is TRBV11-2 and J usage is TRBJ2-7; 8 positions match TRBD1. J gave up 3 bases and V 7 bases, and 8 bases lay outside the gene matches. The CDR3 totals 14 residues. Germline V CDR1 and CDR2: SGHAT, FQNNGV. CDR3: CASTPDRVVYEQYF. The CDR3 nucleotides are TGTGCCAGCACCCCGGACAGGGTAGTCTACGAGCAGTACTTC. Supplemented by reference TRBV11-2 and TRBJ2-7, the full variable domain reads EAGVAQSPRYKIIEKRQSVAFWCNPISGHATLYWYQQILGQGPKLLIQFQNNGVVDDSQLPKDRFSAERLKGVDSTLKIQPAKLEDSAVYLCASTPDRVVYEQYFGPGTRLTVT.

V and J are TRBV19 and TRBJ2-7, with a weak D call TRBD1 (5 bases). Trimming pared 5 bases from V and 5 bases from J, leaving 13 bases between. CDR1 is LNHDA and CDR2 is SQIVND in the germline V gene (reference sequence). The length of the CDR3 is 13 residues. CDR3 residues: CASSGRVVHEQYF. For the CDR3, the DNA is TGTGCCAGTAGTGGCAGGGTGGTCCACGAGCAGTACTTC.